The clone carrying this T cell receptor (beta chain) was counted only a few times. What it binds is unknown. The V gene's germline CDR1 is DFQATT and CDR2 SNEGSKA (reference sequence). Trimming cost V 2 bases and J 14 bases, with 10 bases left between them. This CDR3 is built from 10 residues. These data are taken from a study of T-cell memory formation after mild COVID-19. Regarding the study as a whole: Most CD4+ clones that shrank were in CM and EM, while CD8+ ones turned up in EMRA. Day 15 to 85 contracting clones showed balanced CD4/CD8; day 15 to 37 expanders favored CD4+. The finding that pre-infection memory included some responding clones suggested that cross-reactive memory joined. Confirmation was lacking for SARS-CoV-2 specificity of second-wave clones that peaked on day 37.

MiXCR, run by TCRdb on the 5' RACE reads, gives a single entry per CDR3 protein. The sample yields 130,000 to 150,000 distinct CDR3 sequences, about 19% seen once. The receptor was isolated from an adult woman who had mild COVID-19 (a few samples of this study predate the infection). Cell type and time point are not known. The sample was PBMCs or a T cell subset sorted from them (not recorded which). The chain carries TRBV20-1 and TRBJ2-1; TRBD2 might be the D (5 bases). This chain's CDR3 is CSARSEAEFF. The CDR3 region has the DNA TGCAGTGCTAGATCGGAGGCGGAGTTCTTC.